Presented here are 12 T cell receptor beta chains from one specimen sequenced in a study of pediatric ulcerative colitis. Sequenced by immunoSEQ multiplex PCR; TCRdb stores in-frame clones only, minus some. The repertoire holds roughly 70,000 clones, with approximately 87% as singletons. The sequencing sample was made of blood. All receptors derive from a boy aged 10-17 years with severe ulcerative colitis.

This chain joins TRBV13 and TRBJ2-7, with D possibly TRBD2 on 5 matching bases. V lost 4 bases and J 0 bases, leaving 13 bases between the germline ends. The germline V gene encodes CDR1 PRHDT and CDR2 FYEKMQ (reference sequence). The CDR3 is 15 residues long. The DNA of the CDR3 is TGTGCCAGCAGCTCGCCGGGAACACACTCCTACGAGCAGTACTTC. It codes for CASSSPGTHSYEQYF.

The chain couples TRBV25-1 to TRBJ2-7; 8 nucleotides agree with TRBD1. The CDR3 totals 16 residues. The germline CDR1 and CDR2 sequences are MGHDK and SYGVNS. The junction had 15 bases not matched to a gene; V was cut back by 4 bases and J by 7 bases. The CDR3 region has the DNA TGTGCCAGCAGTGCAAACCCCCCGGACAGGGTCGATGAGCAGTACTTC. This gives the protein CASSANPPDRVDEQYF.

The CDR3 region has the DNA TGTGCCAGCAGCGAAACAGGGGTCAATGAGCAGTTCTTC. Protein: CASSETGVNEQFF. V is TRBV7-9 and J is TRBJ2-1; TRBD1 matches 7 bases. Looked up from germline, CDR1 is SEHNR and CDR2 is FQNEAQ (reference sequence). The V gene end was trimmed by 5 bases and the J gene end by 6 bases; junction bases not matched to a gene: 4. The CDR3 has 13 amino acids.

The V and J genes are TRBV7-6 and TRBJ2-5, with D unclear. Germline CDR1 reads SGHVS; CDR2 reads FNYEAQ. Trimming stripped 1 base from V and 1 base from J, with 10 bases between. CDR3 length equals 15 residues. CDR3 sequence reads: CASSLVWSTQETQYF. CDR3 nucleotides: TGTGCCAGCAGCTTAGTTTGGTCGACCCAAGAGACCCAGTACTTC.

The chain has TRBV5-1 and TRBJ2-3; TRBD2 aligns across 15 bases. The CDR3 covers 16 residues. The germline gives CDR1 SGHRS, CDR2 YFSETQ. Trimming at V came to 4 bases and at J to 4 bases, leaving 4 bases not matched to a gene. The CDR3 reads CASSTGLAGGADTQYF. CDR3 sequence (DNA): TGCGCCAGCAGCACGGGACTAGCGGGAGGCGCAGATACGCAGTATTTT.

The V and J genes are TRBV29-1 and TRBJ2-1; D is unclear. Germline CDR1 and CDR2: SQVTM and ANQGSEA. V was clipped by 7 bases and J by 1 base, with 14 bases between them. This CDR3 is 14 amino acids long. CDR3 region: CSALSGLSYNEQFF. The CDR3 DNA is TGCAGCGCCCTGTCGGGTCTTTCCTACAATGAGCAGTTCTTC.

The chain joins TRBV11-2 to TRBJ1-1, with D maybe TRBD1 (5 bases). CDR1 is SGHAT and CDR2 is FQNNGV in the germline V gene. The ends were cut back, 0 bases at V and 1 base at J, with 9 bases in the middle. The CDR3 contains 15 residues. The CDR3 here is CASSLEPGRNTEAFF. DNA for the CDR3: TGTGCCAGCAGCTTAGAACCGGGACGGAACACTGAAGCTTTCTTT.

The rearrangement joins TRBV4-1 to TRBJ2-5, with 14 nucleotides matching TRBD2. After removal of 4 bases from V and 5 bases from J, the junction contained 6 bases not matched to a gene. This CDR3 comprises 16 residues. The germline CDR1 and CDR2 sequences are MGHRA and YSYEKL. CDR3 residues: CASSPAGLAGDETQYF. CDR3 in DNA: TGCGCCAGCAGCCCAGCGGGACTAGCGGGAGACGAGACCCAGTACTTC.

V is TRBV18 and J is TRBJ1-4; D gene uncertain. This CDR3 has 18 residues. The V end was cut by 1 base, the J end by 0 bases, with 15 bases between. Per the germline V gene, CDR1 is KGHSH and CDR2 is LQKENI. CDR3 loop: CASSPQTARSATNEKLFF. CDR3 coding DNA: TGTGCCAGCTCACCACAAACGGCAAGGTCTGCAACTAATGAAAAACTGTTTTTT.

This clone was observed a handful of times. The chain couples TRBV5-4 to TRBJ2-5, with TRBD1 matching over 7 bases. V lost 0 bases and J lost 2; bases outside the gene matches: 7. CDR3 length: 16 amino acids. Per germline, CDR1 SGHNT and CDR2 YYREEE (reference sequence). CDR3 sequence reads: CASSLAGTERQETQYF. The CDR3 nucleotides read TGTGCCAGCAGCTTGGCCGGGACAGAACGACAAGAGACCCAGTACTTC.

This chain uses TRBV14 with TRBJ1-2; D gene ambiguous. CDR1 is SGHDN, CDR2 FVKESK, per germline. The CDR3 loop spans 14 amino acids. The V end lost 4 bases, the J end lost 8 bases, and 17 bases lay between the germline ends. Here the CDR3 reads CASSRLDSNEGYTF. The CDR3 nucleotides are TGTGCCAGCAGCCGGTTAGACTCCAATGAGGGCTACACCTTC.

The chain has TRBV19 and TRBJ2-2, with 7 bases aligning to TRBD1. This CDR3 is built from 15 residues. J was trimmed by 2 bases and V by 4 bases; bases with no gene match: 4. CDR1 LNHDA and CDR2 SQIVND come from the germline V gene (reference sequence). The CDR3 spells CASSTRDRNTGELFF. The CDR3 DNA is TGTGCCAGTAGTACCCGGGACAGAAACACCGGGGAGCTGTTTTTT.